The T cell receptor beta chain under discussion was sequenced for a study of T cells expressing NK-cell markers. Turning to the study itself: Repertoires of TCR beta were obtained from T cells sorted as CD3+CD56+NKG2C+, CD3+CD56+NKG2C- and CD3+CD56-NKG2C+.

This CDR3 has 13 residues. Germline loops: CDR1 MNHEY, CDR2 SVGAGI. Researchers built TCR beta cDNA using 5'RACE template switching with UMIs. Reprocessing the 5' RACE reads, TCRdb reports a single entry for every CDR3 protein and omits DNA. Here the sample table reports over 200,000 distinct CDR3 sequences. The receptor comes from a man between 18 and 29 years old in good health. The sample consisted of blood T cells: a sorted CD56 or NKG2C T cell subset, CD4+ or CD8+ T cells, or bulk PBMC T cells (not recorded which). This chain uses TRBV6-5 with TRBJ1-4. CDR3 region: CASSSRAREKLFF.